Listed below are T cell receptor beta chains from one sample, sequenced in a study of blood T cell repertoires in COVID-19. TCRdb's copy holds only in-frame clones and misses some; the assay was immunoSEQ multiplex PCR. This repertoire shows under 100,000 clones, roughly four fifths found once; its top ten account for around 20%. The sample was peripheral blood. The receptors were gathered from an elderly woman with active or convalescent COVID-19. Each CDR3 is given with its conserved first and last residue. A D gene is named only where the DNA matches it firmly. The size of a clone is reported for some rows only, either as once, few or many, or as a class for expanded clones.

D: -; size: -; J: TRBJ2-1; V: TRBV19; CDR3: CASSPGARDNEQFF; DNA: TGTGCCAGTAGTCCAGGGGCCCGAGACAATGAGCAGTTCTTC
D: TRBD1; size: -; J: TRBJ1-2; V: TRBV27; CDR3: CASSWTGGINYGYTF; DNA: TGTGCCAGCAGCTGGACAGGGGGAATCAACTATGGCTACACCTTC
D: TRBD2; size: few; J: TRBJ2-3; V: TRBV6-6; CDR3: CASSPNGLAGGRDTQYF; DNA: TGTGCCAGCAGTCCAAACGGACTAGCGGGGGGCCGTGATACGCAGTATTTT
D: TRBD1; size: -; J: TRBJ2-1; V: TRBV9; CDR3: CASSVALGQGAYEQFF; DNA: TGTGCCAGCAGCGTAGCTCTTGGACAGGGGGCTTATGAGCAGTTCTTC
D: TRBD2; size: -; J: TRBJ2-5; V: TRBV9; CDR3: CASSGRAGGGETQYF; DNA: TGTGCCAGCAGCGGAAGAGCGGGGGGAGGAGAGACCCAGTACTTC
D: -; size: few; J: TRBJ1-1; V: TRBV4-2; CDR3: CASSTQAVGTEAFF; DNA: TGTGCCAGCAGCACACAGGCCGTTGGGACTGAAGCTTTCTTT
D: TRBD1; size: -; J: TRBJ1-5; V: TRBV7-9; CDR3: CASSLAGQFNQPQHF; DNA: TGTGCCAGCAGCTTAGCGGGACAGTTTAATCAGCCCCAGCATTTT
D: -; size: -; J: TRBJ2-3; V: TRBV12-5; CDR3: CASGLGASSFGSDTQYF; DNA: TGTGCTAGTGGTTTGGGTGCTAGCTCTTTCGGGTCAGATACGCAGTATTTT
D: TRBD1; size: -; J: TRBJ2-7; V: TRBV6-5; CDR3: CASSTTGDEQYF; DNA: TGTGCCAGCAGCACAACAGGGGACGAGCAGTACTTC
D: -; size: many; J: TRBJ2-1; V: TRBV29-1; CDR3: CSVANYEQFF; DNA: TGCAGCGTCGCGAACTATGAGCAGTTCTTC
D: TRBD2; size: -; J: TRBJ2-5; V: TRBV3-1/TRBV3-2; CDR3: CASSQGPRGGETQYF; DNA: TGTGCCAGCAGCCAAGGTCCCCGGGGGGGAGAGACCCAGTACTTC
D: -; size: -; J: TRBJ1-4; V: TRBV30; CDR3: CAWSGEREKLFF; DNA: TGTGCCTGGTCCGGGGAACGGGAAAAACTGTTTTTT
D: -; size: few; J: TRBJ2-5; V: TRBV2; CDR3: CASGGYQETQYF; DNA: TGTGCCAGCGGAGGGTACCAAGAGACCCAGTACTTC
D: TRBD2; size: few; J: TRBJ2-2; V: TRBV2; CDR3: CASKSAGGSNTGELFF; DNA: TGTGCCAGCAAGTCGGCGGGGGGTTCGAACACCGGGGAGCTGTTTTTT
D: -; size: -; J: TRBJ1-1; V: TRBV6-1; CDR3: CASSERGGNTEAFF; DNA: TGTGCCAGCAGTGAACGTGGCGGGAACACTGAAGCTTTCTTT
D: -; size: -; J: TRBJ1-4; V: TRBV10-3; CDR3: CAISDGRAGEKLFF; DNA: TGTGCCATCAGTGATGGCAGGGCAGGGGAAAAACTGTTTTTT
D: -; size: -; J: TRBJ2-7; V: TRBV29-1; CDR3: CSAVLPSPYEQYF; DNA: TGCAGCGCAGTCTTACCTAGCCCCTACGAGCAGTACTTC
D: -; size: -; J: TRBJ1-2; V: TRBV2; CDR3: CASTGVRHYGYTF; DNA: TGTGCCAGCACCGGGGTCAGACACTATGGCTACACCTTC
D: TRBD1; size: -; J: TRBJ1-2; V: TRBV4-1; CDR3: CASSHSTGFYGGYTF; DNA: TGCGCCAGCAGCCACTCGACAGGGTTCTATGGTGGCTACACCTTC
D: -; size: -; J: TRBJ1-1; V: TRBV6-5; CDR3: CASSYAETYTEAFF; DNA: TGTGCCAGCAGTTACGCGGAGACTTACACTGAAGCTTTCTTT
D: TRBD2; size: -; J: TRBJ2-7; V: TRBV11-2; CDR3: CASSLVAGVYEQYF; DNA: TGTGCCAGCAGCTTAGTGGCGGGGGTTTACGAGCAGTACTTC
D: -; size: few; J: TRBJ2-2; V: TRBV30; CDR3: CAWRGQGLDTGELFF; DNA: TGTGCCTGGAGAGGGCAGGGATTGGACACCGGGGAGCTGTTTTTT
D: TRBD1; size: -; J: TRBJ2-7; V: TRBV12-3/TRBV12-4; CDR3: CASSKGQSYEQYF; DNA: TGTGCCAGCAGTAAGGGACAGTCCTACGAGCAGTACTTC
D: TRBD2; size: -; J: TRBJ2-2; V: TRBV19; CDR3: CASSIAGGPTGELFF; DNA: TGTGCCAGTAGTATAGCGGGGGGGCCGACCGGGGAGCTGTTTTTT
D: TRBD1; size: -; J: TRBJ2-2; V: TRBV6-5; CDR3: CASNTDRDTGELFF; DNA: TGTGCCAGCAATACCGACAGGGACACCGGGGAGCTGTTTTTT
D: -; size: -; J: TRBJ1-2; V: TRBV19; CDR3: CASSPLGFYGYTF; DNA: TGTGCCAGTAGTCCCCTAGGATTCTATGGCTACACCTTC
D: -; size: -; J: TRBJ1-3; V: TRBV5-6; CDR3: CASSPWDGGTGNTIYF; DNA: TGTGCCAGCAGCCCCTGGGACGGCGGGACTGGAAACACCATATATTTT
D: -; size: -; J: TRBJ1-5; V: TRBV2; CDR3: CASMGLRGRRQHF; DNA: TGTGCCAGCATGGGACTGCGGGGGAGGCGCCAGCATTTT
D: TRBD1; size: few; J: TRBJ1-1; V: TRBV12-5; CDR3: CASGLVRGVGLNTEAFF; DNA: TGTGCTAGTGGTTTGGTCAGGGGGGTGGGGTTGAACACTGAAGCTTTCTTT
D: TRBD2; size: -; J: TRBJ2-1; V: TRBV7-9; CDR3: CASSLAWGLADGEQFF; DNA: TGTGCCAGCAGCTTAGCGTGGGGACTAGCGGATGGGGAGCAGTTCTTC
D: -; size: -; J: TRBJ1-2; V: TRBV7-2; CDR3: CASSSHGAANYGYTF; DNA: TGTGCCAGCAGTTCACACGGTGCAGCGAATTATGGCTACACCTTC
D: -; size: -; J: TRBJ2-3; V: TRBV19; CDR3: CASSISLSGTDTQYF; DNA: TGTGCCAGTAGTATCTCTCTCTCGGGCACAGATACGCAGTATTTT
D: TRBD2; size: once; J: TRBJ2-1; V: TRBV10-3; CDR3: CAVRNGGASYNEQFF; DNA: TGTGCCGTAAGAAACGGGGGGGCCTCCTACAATGAGCAGTTCTTC
D: TRBD2; size: -; J: TRBJ2-3; V: TRBV30; CDR3: CAWSGRGGRGGTDTQYF; DNA: TGTGCCTGGAGCGGACGGGGGGGGCGCGGAGGCACAGATACGCAGTATTTT
D: TRBD2; size: -; J: TRBJ2-3; V: TRBV7-2; CDR3: CASSTGLAGAGPSTDTQYF; DNA: TGTGCCAGCAGCACCGGACTAGCGGGGGCCGGGCCTAGCACAGATACGCAGTATTTT
D: -; size: -; J: TRBJ2-3; V: TRBV30; CDR3: CAWGWASDTQYF; DNA: TGTGCCTGGGGATGGGCTTCAGATACGCAGTATTTT
D: -; size: few; J: TRBJ2-1; V: TRBV5-1; CDR3: CASRNAGGARVYEQFF; DNA: TGCGCCAGCAGAAACGCCGGGGGAGCCAGGGTCTATGAGCAGTTCTTC
D: -; size: -; J: TRBJ1-6; V: TRBV7-8; CDR3: CASSLQTSSYNSPLHF; DNA: TGTGCCAGCAGCTTACAGACAAGCTCCTATAATTCACCCCTCCACTTT
D: TRBD1; size: few; J: TRBJ2-1; V: TRBV5-3; CDR3: CARSLNRTGWDNEQFF; DNA: TGTGCCAGAAGCCTCAACAGGACAGGGTGGGACAATGAGCAGTTCTTC
D: -; size: -; J: TRBJ2-3; V: TRBV4-1; CDR3: CASSQGLATDTQYF; DNA: TGCGCCAGCAGCCAGGGCCTAGCTACAGATACGCAGTATTTT
D: TRBD2; size: -; J: TRBJ2-1; V: TRBV10-1; CDR3: CATLAGVHNEQFF; DNA: TGCGCCACCCTAGCGGGGGTACACAATGAGCAGTTCTTC
D: -; size: -; J: TRBJ1-1; V: TRBV18; CDR3: CASSLGGGQNTEAFF; DNA: TGTGCCAGCTCGCTGGGGGGGGGCCAGAACACTGAAGCTTTCTTT
D: TRBD2; size: -; J: TRBJ2-3; V: TRBV7-6; CDR3: CASSLVASGGTDTQYF; DNA: TGTGCCAGCAGCTTAGTAGCTAGCGGGGGTACAGATACGCAGTATTTT
D: TRBD1; size: once; J: TRBJ1-2; V: TRBV3-1/TRBV3-2; CDR3: CASSRLTGQGAYGYTF; DNA: TGTGCCAGCAGCCGACTGACGGGACAGGGGGCATATGGCTACACCTTC
D: -; size: -; J: TRBJ1-1; V: TRBV7-9; CDR3: CASSLDQGSGAFF; DNA: TGTGCCAGCAGCTTAGATCAGGGATCAGGAGCTTTCTTT
D: -; size: few; J: TRBJ1-3; V: TRBV19; CDR3: CASSVQGPGNTIYF; DNA: TGTGCCAGTAGTGTACAGGGTCCTGGAAACACCATATATTTT
D: TRBD1; size: -; J: TRBJ1-4; V: TRBV30; CDR3: CAWTGGEKLFF; DNA: TGTGCCTGGACAGGGGGCGAAAAACTGTTTTTT